Presented here are 11 T cell receptor beta chains from one specimen sequenced in a study of blood T cells in healthy people across ages. Primers used in a second PCR of roughly 6 to 12 cycles were a sample-barcoded 5' primer and a J-beta primer mix. TCRdb re-called the 5' RACE reads with MiXCR, one entry per CDR3 protein. The sample lists 1.5 million to 2 million distinct CDR3 sequences, about 50% seen once, with around 2.1% in the top ten. The sample was blood. The receptors were gathered from a woman aged 40 to 50 in good health.

This clonotype appeared a few times. The chain is built from TRBV5-1 and TRBJ1-2, with D possibly TRBD1 on 6 matching bases. CDR1 is SGHRS and CDR2 is YFSETQ in the germline V gene. This CDR3 region has 15 residues. V was pared by 0 bases and J by 5 bases, with 14 bases between. CDR3 in DNA: TGCGCCAGCAGCTTGGGAACAGGGTTGCAGTATGGCTACACCTTC. Amino acid sequence: CASSLGTGLQYGYTF.

This chain links TRBV6-5 with TRBJ2-5; a weak D match, TRBD2 (6 bases). The closer fit of TRBJ2-7 to the DNA end suggests the J call may be wrong. Germline loops: CDR1 MNHEY, CDR2 SVGAGI. The CDR3 is 15 residues long. The CDR3 DNA reads TGTGCCAGCAGCGGGCCGGGGGAAAGCTCCTACGAGCAGTACTTC. Its translation: CASSGPGESSYEQYF.

Ten or more counts support this clonotype. This rearrangement joins TRBV29-1 to TRBJ2-5; tentatively, D is TRBD1 or TRBD2 (6 bases each). In germline, CDR1 is SQVTM, CDR2 ANQGSEA. This CDR3 has 12 residues. V gave up 6 bases and J gave up 4 bases, with 12 bases separating them. CDR3: CSVGWGAETQYF. The CDR3 DNA is TGCAGCGTGGGATGGGGGGCAGAGACCCAGTACTTC.

This clonotype came up a few times. The chain joins TRBV5-1 to TRBJ1-1; weak D call: TRBD1 (5 bases). The V end was cut by 0 bases, the J end by 8 bases, with 11 bases between. The CDR3 extends over 13 amino acids. CDR1 is SGHRS, CDR2 YFSETQ, per germline. The CDR3: CASSLVGQGEAFF. CDR3 DNA: TGCGCCAGCAGCTTGGTCGGCCAGGGCGAAGCTTTCTTT.

This chain joins TRBV7-9 and TRBJ2-3; D tentatively reads TRBD1 or TRBD2 (5 bases each). Germline CDR1 SEHNR, CDR2 FQNEAQ (reference sequence). Trimming cost V 7 bases and J 2 bases, with 16 bases left between them. The CDR3 consists of 15 residues. CDR3 bases: TGTGCCAGCACCGTCGACTTCGGGGCCACAGATACGCAGTATTTT. Residues: CASTVDFGATDTQYF. The full variable domain, completed using reference TRBV7-9 and TRBJ2-3, is DTGVSQNPRHKITKRGQNVTFRCDPISEHNRLYWYRQTLGQGPEFLTYFQNEAQLEKSRLLSDRFSAERPKGSFSTLEIQRTEQGDSAMYLCASTVDFGATDTQYFGPGTRLTVL.

The chain is built from TRBV5-5 and TRBJ2-1; 7 bases are shared with TRBD2. The CDR3 is 19 residues long. After removal of 0 bases from V and 0 bases from J, the junction contained 12 bases not matched to a gene. The germline CDR1 and CDR2 sequences are SGHKS and YYEKEE (reference sequence). Here the CDR3 reads CASSLARASGESSYNEQFF. The CDR3, as DNA: TGTGCCAGCAGCTTGGCCAGGGCTAGCGGAGAGAGCTCCTACAATGAGCAGTTCTTC. Looking up the rest from reference TRBV5-5 and TRBJ2-1 gives the full variable domain: DAGVTQSPTHLIKTRGQQVTLRCSPISGHKSVSWYQQVLGQGPQFIFQYYEKEERGRGNFPDRFSARQFPNYSSELNVNALLLGDSALYLCASSLARASGESSYNEQFFGPGTRLTVL.

This rearrangement joins TRBV5-6 to TRBJ1-5, with 10 nucleotides matching TRBD1. The junction had 3 bases not matched to a gene; V was cut back by 4 bases and J by 8 bases. Germline V gene sequence: CDR1 SGHDT, CDR2 YYEEEE. The CDR3 extends over 13 amino acids. Here the CDR3 DNA reads TGTGCCAGCAGCCGGGACAGGGGAAAGCCCCAGCATTTT. Residues: CASSRDRGKPQHF.

The chain recombines TRBV28 with TRBJ2-7; D possibly uses TRBD1 or TRBD2 (5 bases each). The J call is uncertain, as TRBJ2-5 better fits the DNA end. CDR1 and CDR2 from the germline V gene are MDHEN and SYDVKM. This CDR3 region has 16 residues. The CDR3 DNA reads as TGTGCCAGCAGTCTCAGGACCGAGGGGCGCCAAGAGACCCAGTACTTC. This sequence encodes CASSLRTEGRQETQYF.

V usage is TRBV27 and J usage is TRBJ2-4; 11 nucleotides agree with TRBD2. The end of the DNA fits TRBJ2-5 better, so the J call may be wrong. CDR3 length: 16 amino acids. The germline CDR1 and CDR2 sequences are MNHEY and SMNVEV (reference sequence). CDR3: CASSPGLAGGWETQYF. CDR3 DNA: TGTGCCAGCAGTCCGGGGCTAGCGGGGGGTTGGGAGACCCAGTACTTC.

This clonotype was seen more than once but under ten times. This chain links TRBV18 with TRBJ2-5; 8 bases are shared with TRBD1. J lost 4 bases, V lost 3 bases, and 4 bases had no gene match. Germline CDR1 reads KGHSH; CDR2 reads LQKENI. The CDR3 totals 14 residues. As DNA, the CDR3 is TGTGCCAGCTCACCGGACAGGGTTACAGAGACCCAGTACTTC. Protein: CASSPDRVTETQYF.

This rearrangement joins TRBV5-1 to TRBJ2-3; TRBD2 matches 12 bases. J was trimmed by 4 bases and V by 1 base; bases with no gene match: 4. This CDR3 is built from 16 residues. Germline CDR1 reads SGHRS; CDR2 reads YFSETQ. The CDR3 protein is CASSLPLAGGSDTQYF. The CDR3 nucleotides read TGCGCCAGCAGCTTGCCTCTAGCGGGGGGGTCAGATACGCAGTATTTT.